The 20 T cell receptor beta chains in this list originate from one sample, sequenced in a study of blood T cell repertoires in COVID-19. Some clones are missing from TCRdb's copy, which holds only in-frame ones; the method was immunoSEQ multiplex PCR. Among 73,000 or so clones listed, around four fifths were seen once. Sequenced sample: peripheral blood. The receptors were gathered from a man in his forties or fifties with active COVID-19.

The chain combines TRBV30 with TRBJ1-1; the D gene is possibly TRBD1 (6 bases). The CDR3 contains 13 residues. Trimming removed 6 bases from V and 7 bases from J, with 18 bases in between. Germline loops: CDR1 GTSNPN, CDR2 SVGIG (reference sequence). CDR3 region: CACTGHSEGEAFF. In nucleotides, the CDR3 is TGTGCCTGCACGGGACACTCAGAGGGTGAAGCTTTCTTT.

The chain joins TRBV6-5 to TRBJ1-6, with 7 bases matching TRBD1. Germline values: CDR1 MNHEY, CDR2 SVGAGI. The CDR3 contains 16 residues. Trimming took 2 bases from V and 8 from J; bases not matched to a gene: 9. CDR3 bases: TGTGCCAGCAGTTACGGGGGAGACAGGGTCTATTCACCCCTCCACTTT. Its protein is CASSYGGDRVYSPLHF.

The V gene is TRBV19, the J gene TRBJ1-5; a weak D match, TRBD1 (6 bases). The length of the CDR3 is 16 residues. Germline V lookup: CDR1 LNHDA, CDR2 SQIVND (reference sequence). Trimming removed 1 base at V and 5 bases at J, with 15 bases between. The DNA for the CDR3 is TGTGCCAGTAGTATAGGGCGCGGGGGGCGGGATCAGCCCCAGCATTTT. Translation gives CASSIGRGGRDQPQHF.

The chain joins TRBV3-1 (or the pseudogene TRBV3-2) to TRBJ2-3; no firm D call. This CDR3 contains 14 residues. The germline V gene encodes CDR1 LGHDT and CDR2 YNNKEL (reference sequence). V was shortened by 1 base and J by 6 bases, with 11 bases between the two germline ends. DNA of the CDR3: TGTGCCAGCAGCCAAGGATCAGACGGGGATACGCAGTATTTT. Translating gives CASSQGSDGDTQYF.

The rearrangement uses TRBV7-8 and TRBJ1-2, with D perhaps matching TRBD1 (5 bases). Germline CDR1 and CDR2: SGHVS and FQNEAQ. V was clipped by 0 bases and J by 0 bases, with 11 bases between them. CDR3 length: 16 amino acids. This chain's CDR3 is CASSLAGGRTNYGYTF. The CDR3 DNA reads as TGTGCCAGCAGCTTAGCGGGGGGACGGACTAACTATGGCTACACCTTC.

This clone has only one observation. The CDR3 bases are TGTGCCAGCTCACCAGAGAGCTCCTATAATTCACCCCTCCACTTT. This gives the protein CASSPESSYNSPLHF. The gene calls are TRBV18 and TRBJ1-6; D gene ambiguous. Trimming removed 2 bases at V and 0 bases at J, with 5 bases between. CDR1 and CDR2 (germline): KGHSH, LQKENI. The CDR3 loop spans 15 amino acids.

V and J are TRBV6-1 and TRBJ1-5; TRBD1 matches 11 bases. The germline CDR1 and CDR2 sequences are MNHNS and SASEGT. With 2 bases clipped from V and 16 bases from J, the junction kept 13 bases outside the gene matches. The CDR3 is 15 amino acids. The CDR3 DNA reads as TGTGCCAGCAGTGAAACAGGGACAGGGGGACGGAACGAACATTTT. It encodes CASSETGTGGRNEHF.

The chain carries TRBV7-9 and TRBJ2-3; 8 nucleotides align to TRBD1. The V and J ends lost 5 bases and 1 base, in that order; junction bases with no gene match: 8. Germline V gene sequence: CDR1 SEHNR, CDR2 FQNEAQ (reference sequence). The CDR3 has 16 amino acids. The CDR3 is CASSTSDRGGTDTQYF. The CDR3 coding sequence is TGTGCCAGCAGCACCTCTGACAGGGGTGGCACAGATACGCAGTATTTT.

The chain joins TRBV7-8 to TRBJ1-2, with 7 bases lining up with TRBD1. The trim removed 4 bases at V and 7 bases at J, leaving 6 bases unmatched. CDR1 and CDR2 (germline): SGHVS, FQNEAQ. There are 13 residues in the CDR3. The CDR3 reads CASSYRTGVGYTF. For the CDR3, the DNA is TGTGCCAGCAGCTATCGGACAGGTGTTGGCTACACCTTC.

The rearrangement links TRBV7-2 to TRBJ2-3; 9 bases are shared with TRBD2. Germline V gene lookup returns CDR1 SGHTA and CDR2 FQGNSA. With V trimmed by 6 bases and J by 1 base, 11 bases remained unmatched. The CDR3 is made up of 17 amino acids. The DNA of the CDR3 is TGTGCCAGCAGGGTGCGGGGGGGCCTGTTCGGCACAGATACGCAGTATTTT. Its protein is CASRVRGGLFGTDTQYF.

The chain joins TRBV3-1 (or the pseudogene TRBV3-2) to TRBJ1-2; possible D gene TRBD1, 5 bases. V lost 1 base to trimming and J lost 0 bases, with 12 bases between them. Germline CDR1 reads LGHDT; CDR2 reads YNNKEL (reference sequence). The CDR3 has 16 amino acids. The CDR3 loop reads CASSQGGGTANYGYTF. The CDR3 coding sequence is TGTGCCAGCAGCCAAGGGGGCGGGACGGCTAACTATGGCTACACCTTC.

The chain carries TRBV7-2 and TRBJ2-3; 9 bases map to TRBD2. The V gene end was trimmed by 1 base and the J gene end by 2 bases; junction bases not matched to a gene: 4. In germline, CDR1 is SGHTA, CDR2 FQGNSA. This CDR3 has 16 amino acids. The CDR3 coding sequence is TGTGCCAGCAGCTTAGTTGGCGGGAGGGCCACAGATACGCAGTATTTT. Protein sequence: CASSLVGGRATDTQYF.

This chain joins TRBV6-4 and TRBJ1-1, with D possibly TRBD1 on 5 matching bases. Trimming stripped 6 bases from V and 1 base from J, with 12 bases between. This CDR3 is built from 14 residues. Germline V gene sequence: CDR1 MRHNA, CDR2 SNTAGT. The CDR3 coding sequence is TGTGCCAGCAGCCGGGACGGGAGGAACACTGAAGCTTTCTTT. Protein product: CASSRDGRNTEAFF.

The CDR3 region is CASSQVLGLSTDTQYF. The CDR3 coding sequence is TGTGCCAGCAGCCAAGTTCTGGGCCTTAGCACAGATACGCAGTATTTT. This chain joins TRBV14 and TRBJ2-3; no reliable D call. V was clipped by 1 base and J by 0 bases, with 11 bases between them. CDR1 and CDR2 from the germline V gene are SGHDN and FVKESK. The CDR3 spans 16 residues.

This chain connects TRBV18 to TRBJ2-7, with 7 bases lining up with TRBD1. V shed 1 base and J 6 bases; nucleotides not matched to a gene: 3. This CDR3 has 13 residues. CDR1 KGHSH and CDR2 LQKENI come from the germline V gene. The chain's CDR3 is CASSPLDRVEQYF. CDR3 DNA sequence: TGTGCCAGCTCACCACTAGACAGGGTCGAGCAGTACTTC.

The V gene is TRBV4-2, the J gene TRBJ2-5; TRBD2 is a possible D gene (6 bases). This CDR3 has 16 amino acids. CDR1 and CDR2 from the germline V gene are LGHNA and YNFKEQ. V dropped 1 base and J dropped 1 base, with 13 bases sitting between them. For the CDR3, the DNA is TGTGCCAGCAGCCAAGGGGGCGGGGCGTTCCAAGAGACCCAGTACTTC. Translated, it gives CASSQGGGAFQETQYF.

This clone has a single count. The genes are TRBV6-5 and TRBJ1-2; no clear D. V lost 2 bases to trimming and J lost 8 bases, with 9 bases between them. This CDR3 has 12 residues. Looked up from germline, CDR1 is MNHEY and CDR2 is SVGAGI. The CDR3 nucleotides are TGTGCCAGCAGTTACGGTCGGGGAGGCTACACCTTC. It specifies CASSYGRGGYTF.

The V and J genes are TRBV19 and TRBJ2-1; 11 bases line up with TRBD2. Germline CDR1 LNHDA, CDR2 SQIVND (reference sequence). With V trimmed by 7 bases and J by 7 bases, 15 bases remained unmatched. The CDR3 extends over 17 amino acids. The CDR3 DNA is TGTGCCAGTACCACATTCCGCGGGCTAGCGGGAGGAAATGAGCAGTTCTTC. Translating gives CASTTFRGLAGGNEQFF.

This clone came up once. This chain uses TRBV7-8 with TRBJ1-5; D may be TRBD1 (5 bases). The V gene lost 7 bases and the J gene lost 7 bases, with 14 bases spanning the gap. The CDR3 contains 13 residues. Germline-derived CDR1 and CDR2 are SGHVS and FQNEAQ. CDR3 residues: CASTRLRGQPQHF. CDR3 bases: TGTGCCAGCACCCGGTTGCGGGGCCAGCCCCAGCATTTT.

The chain combines TRBV7-9 with TRBJ2-7, with 9 positions matching TRBD1. CDR1 is SEHNR and CDR2 is FQNEAQ in the germline V gene (reference sequence). CDR3 size: 17 residues. Trimming at V came to 5 bases and at J to 4 bases, leaving 15 bases not matched to a gene. DNA for the CDR3: TGTGCCAGCAGCCGTCCCGGGACAGGGCGGTTGGGGTACGAGCAGTACTTC. It is translated as CASSRPGTGRLGYEQYF.